This T cell receptor beta chain is from a study of cytomegalovirus exposure and HLA in healthy donors. Whole-study findings and limits: A previous analysis found most TCR beta V segments productive roughly 90% or roughly 30% of the time. The study assumed roughly uniform donor sequencing depth for presence/absence analyses.

Trimming took off 3 bases at V and 2 bases at J, with 11 bases between the two ends. Germline V gives CDR1 LNHDA, CDR2 SQIVND (reference sequence). The CDR3 covers 14 residues. This clone was observed a handful of times. Its cognate antigen is unknown. The PCR contained 60 Vbeta and 13 Jbeta primers. In the original workflow: A later analysis counted 65 million to 95 million unique TCR beta chains, some 12 million shared. Assay: immunoSEQ multiplex PCR; the TCRdb copy retains only in-frame clones and omits some. The V and J calls and clone size are taken from that table; D and trimming were inferred from the DNA. The table shows some 150,000 clones, with roughly 80% occurring only once.

This receptor was obtained from a female donor in good health and CMV-seronegative. Sequenced: PBMCs. The chain recombines TRBV19 with TRBJ2-7, with a weak D call TRBD2 (5 bases). CDR3 amino acids: CASSILSGTYEQYF. The CDR3 DNA reads as TGTGCCAGTAGTATTCTGTCGGGAACCTACGAGCAGTACTTC.